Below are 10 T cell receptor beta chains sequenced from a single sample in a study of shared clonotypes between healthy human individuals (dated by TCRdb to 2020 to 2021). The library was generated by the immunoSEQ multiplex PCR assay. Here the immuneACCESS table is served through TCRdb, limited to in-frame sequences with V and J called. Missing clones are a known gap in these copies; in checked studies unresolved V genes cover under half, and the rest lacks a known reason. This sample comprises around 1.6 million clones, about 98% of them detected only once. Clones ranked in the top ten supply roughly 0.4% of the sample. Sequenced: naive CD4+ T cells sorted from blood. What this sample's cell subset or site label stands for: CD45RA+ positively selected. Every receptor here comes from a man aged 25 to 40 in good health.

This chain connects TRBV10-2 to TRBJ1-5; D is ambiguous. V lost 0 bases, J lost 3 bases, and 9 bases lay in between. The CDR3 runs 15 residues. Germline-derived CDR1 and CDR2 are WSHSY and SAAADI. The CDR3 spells CASSESGGLNQPQHF. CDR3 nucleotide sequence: TGCGCCAGCAGTGAGTCAGGAGGCCTCAATCAGCCCCAGCATTTT.

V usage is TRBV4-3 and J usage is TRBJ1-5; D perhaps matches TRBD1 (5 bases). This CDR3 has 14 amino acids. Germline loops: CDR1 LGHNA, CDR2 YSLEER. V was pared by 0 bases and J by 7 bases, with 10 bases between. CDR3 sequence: CASSQDWGDQPQHF. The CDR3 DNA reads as TGCGCCAGCAGCCAAGATTGGGGGGACCAGCCCCAGCATTTT.

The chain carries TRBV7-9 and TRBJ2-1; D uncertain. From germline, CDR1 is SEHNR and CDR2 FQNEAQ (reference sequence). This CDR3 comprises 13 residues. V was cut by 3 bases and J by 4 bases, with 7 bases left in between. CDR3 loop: CASSLYGYNEQFF. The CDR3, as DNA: TGTGCCAGCAGCTTGTACGGGTACAATGAGCAGTTCTTC.

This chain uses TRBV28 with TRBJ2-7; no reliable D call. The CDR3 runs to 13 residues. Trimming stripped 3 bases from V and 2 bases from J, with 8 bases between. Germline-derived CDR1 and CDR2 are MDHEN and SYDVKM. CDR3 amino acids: CASSFPSAYEQYF. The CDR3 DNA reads TGTGCCAGCAGTTTCCCCTCGGCCTACGAGCAGTACTTC. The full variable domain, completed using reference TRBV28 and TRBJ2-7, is DVKVTQSSRYLVKRTGEKVFLECVQDMDHENMFWYRQDPGLGLRLIYFSYDVKMKEKGDIPEGYSVSREKKERFSLILESASTNQTSMYLCASSFPSAYEQYFGPGTRLTVT.

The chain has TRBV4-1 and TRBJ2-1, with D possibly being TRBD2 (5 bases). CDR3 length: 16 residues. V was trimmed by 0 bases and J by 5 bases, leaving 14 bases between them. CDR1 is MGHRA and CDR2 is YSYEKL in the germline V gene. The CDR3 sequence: CASSQDRWTPNNEQFF. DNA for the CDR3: TGCGCCAGCAGCCAAGATCGCTGGACTCCAAACAATGAGCAGTTCTTC.

CDR3 sequence: CASSFTQYF. The CDR3 coding sequence is TGTGCCAGCAGCTTCACGCAGTATTTT. The chain joins TRBV7-9 to TRBJ2-3; D remains unclear. This CDR3 has 9 amino acids. CDR1 and CDR2 from the germline V gene are SEHNR and FQNEAQ (reference sequence). V lost 3 bases and J lost 9, with 1 base in between.

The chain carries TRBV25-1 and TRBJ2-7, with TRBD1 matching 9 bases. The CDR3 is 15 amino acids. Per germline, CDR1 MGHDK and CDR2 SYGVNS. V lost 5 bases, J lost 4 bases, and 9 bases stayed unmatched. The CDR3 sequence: CASSFGTGRRYEQYF. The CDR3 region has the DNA TGTGCCAGCAGTTTTGGGACAGGGAGGCGGTACGAGCAGTACTTC.

CDR3 sequence (DNA): TGCGCCAGCAGCCAAGGCGGCAGCGGGAGAGTTTACAATGAGCAGTTCTTC. It translates to CASSQGGSGRVYNEQFF. This chain uses TRBV4-3 with TRBJ2-1, with TRBD2 matching 8 bases. CDR3 length: 17 residues. CDR1 and CDR2 from the germline V gene are LGHNA and YSLEER. The J segment lost 4 bases and the V segment lost 1 base, leaving 9 bases of the junction unmatched.

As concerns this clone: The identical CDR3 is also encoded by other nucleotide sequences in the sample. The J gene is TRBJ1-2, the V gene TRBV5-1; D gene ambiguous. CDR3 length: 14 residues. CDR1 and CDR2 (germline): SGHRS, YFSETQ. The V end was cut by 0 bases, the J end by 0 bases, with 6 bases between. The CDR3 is CASSLDTSNYGYTF. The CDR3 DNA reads TGCGCCAGCAGCTTGGACACCTCTAACTATGGCTACACCTTC.

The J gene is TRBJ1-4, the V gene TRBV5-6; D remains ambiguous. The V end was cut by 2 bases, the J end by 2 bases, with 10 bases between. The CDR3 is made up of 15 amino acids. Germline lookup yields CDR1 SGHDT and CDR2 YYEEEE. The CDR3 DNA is TGTGCCAGCAGCTTTTATAGAGTTACTAATGAAAAACTGTTTTTT. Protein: CASSFYRVTNEKLFF.